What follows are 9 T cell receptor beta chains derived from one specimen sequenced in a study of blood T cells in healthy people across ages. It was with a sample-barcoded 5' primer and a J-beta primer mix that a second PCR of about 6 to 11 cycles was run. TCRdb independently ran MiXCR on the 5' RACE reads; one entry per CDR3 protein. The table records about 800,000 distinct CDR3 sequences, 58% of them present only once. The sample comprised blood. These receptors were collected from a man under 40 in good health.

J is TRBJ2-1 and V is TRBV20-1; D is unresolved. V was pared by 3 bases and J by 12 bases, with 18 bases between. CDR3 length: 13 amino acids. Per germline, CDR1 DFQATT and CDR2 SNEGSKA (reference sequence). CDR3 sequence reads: CSARSPLVRWQFF. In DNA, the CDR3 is TGCAGTGCTAGGTCCCCCCTAGTAAGGTGGCAGTTCTTC.

The CDR3 reads CASSPEGLAGTYNEQFF. Written as DNA, the CDR3 is TGTGCCAGCTCCCCGGAGGGGCTAGCGGGGACCTACAATGAGCAGTTCTTC. V gene TRBV4-2 combines with J gene TRBJ2-1, with 9 bases aligning to TRBD2. V shed 8 bases and J 2 bases; nucleotides not matched to a gene: 13. The CDR3 covers 17 residues. CDR1 is LGHNA and CDR2 is YNFKEQ in the germline V gene.

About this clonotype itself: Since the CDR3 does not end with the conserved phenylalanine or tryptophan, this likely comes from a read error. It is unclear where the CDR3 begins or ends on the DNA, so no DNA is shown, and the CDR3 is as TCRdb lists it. The CDR3 sequence is CASSPPPVREQYY. J is TRBJ2-7 and V is TRBV21-1; whether TRBD1, the table's D call, matches the DNA was not checked. TRBV21-1 is labeled a pseudogene. The CDR3 totals 13 residues, both ends included.

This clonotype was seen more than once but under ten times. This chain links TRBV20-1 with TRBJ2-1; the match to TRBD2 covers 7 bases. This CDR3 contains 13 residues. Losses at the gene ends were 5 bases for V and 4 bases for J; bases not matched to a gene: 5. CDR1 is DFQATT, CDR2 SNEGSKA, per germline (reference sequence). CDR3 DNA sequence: TGCAGTGCTCCCGGGACTAATTACAATGAGCAGTTCTTC. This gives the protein CSAPGTNYNEQFF.

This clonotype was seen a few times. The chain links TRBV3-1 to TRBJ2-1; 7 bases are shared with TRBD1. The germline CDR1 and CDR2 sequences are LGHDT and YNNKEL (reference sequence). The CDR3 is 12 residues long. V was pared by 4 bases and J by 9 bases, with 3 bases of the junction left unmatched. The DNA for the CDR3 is TGTGCCAGCAGCCCGACAGGGATTGAGCAGTTCTTC. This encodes CASSPTGIEQFF.

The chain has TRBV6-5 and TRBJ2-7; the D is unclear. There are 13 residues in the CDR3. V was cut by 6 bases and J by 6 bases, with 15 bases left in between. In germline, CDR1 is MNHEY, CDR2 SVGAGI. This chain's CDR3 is CASSPGEFAEQYF. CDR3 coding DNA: TGTGCCAGCAGCCCCGGTGAGTTTGCCGAGCAGTACTTC.

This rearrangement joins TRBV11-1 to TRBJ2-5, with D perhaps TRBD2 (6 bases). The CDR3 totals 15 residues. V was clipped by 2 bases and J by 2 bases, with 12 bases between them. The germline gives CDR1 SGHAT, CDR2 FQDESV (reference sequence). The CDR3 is CASSLLSGDQETQYF. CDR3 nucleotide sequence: TGTGCCAGCAGCTTATTGTCGGGAGATCAAGAGACCCAGTACTTC.

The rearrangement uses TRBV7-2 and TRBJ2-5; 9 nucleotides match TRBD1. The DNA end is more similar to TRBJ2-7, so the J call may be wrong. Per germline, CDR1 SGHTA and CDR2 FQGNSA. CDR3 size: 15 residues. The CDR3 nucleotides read TGTGCCAGCAGCTACGGGACAGGGATGAAGGACGAGCAGTACTTC. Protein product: CASSYGTGMKDEQYF.

CDR3 region: CASRKISPNTEAFF. CDR3 DNA sequence: TGTGCCAGCAGGAAGATAAGCCCGAACACTGAAGCTTTCTTT. The chain is built from TRBV21-1 and TRBJ1-1. TRBV21-1 represents a pseudogene. There are 14 residues in the CDR3.